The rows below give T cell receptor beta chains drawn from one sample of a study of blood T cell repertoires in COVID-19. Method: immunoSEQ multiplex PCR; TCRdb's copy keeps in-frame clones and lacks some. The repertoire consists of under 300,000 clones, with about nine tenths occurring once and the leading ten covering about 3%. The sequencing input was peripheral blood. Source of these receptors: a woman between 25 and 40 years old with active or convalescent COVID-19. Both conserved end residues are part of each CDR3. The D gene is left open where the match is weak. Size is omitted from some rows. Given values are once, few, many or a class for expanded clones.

DNA: TGTGCCAGCAGCTTAGACGGTCGTAAATACAATGAGCAGTTCTTC
CDR3: CASSLDGRKYNEQFF
V: TRBV7-2
size: -
J: TRBJ2-1
D: -

DNA: TGTGCCAGTTCAGGAGGAGGCAAAAACATTCAGTACTTC
CDR3: CASSGGGKNIQYF
V: TRBV19
size: once
J: TRBJ2-4
D: -

DNA: TGTGCCAGCAGCAAACCTCCTTGGACAGGGGACCTACACTCGAACACCGGGGAGCTGTTTTTT
CDR3: CASSKPPWTGDLHSNTGELFF
V: TRBV21-1
size: -
J: TRBJ2-2
D: -

DNA: TGTGCCAGCAGTTCTGTCGGGACTAGCTACGAGCAGTACTTC
CDR3: CASSSVGTSYEQYF
V: TRBV6-2/TRBV6-3
size: -
J: TRBJ2-7
D: TRBD2

DNA: TGTGCCAGCAGGGACAGGGCCTCGCTCGGGACCGGGGAGCTGTTTTTT
CDR3: CASRDRASLGTGELFF
V: TRBV19
size: once
J: TRBJ2-2
D: TRBD1

DNA: TGTGCCAGCAGCCTACAGGGCGGTGAGCAGTTCTTC
CDR3: CASSLQGGEQFF
V: TRBV3-1/TRBV3-2
size: -
J: TRBJ2-1
D: -

DNA: TGTGCCAGCAGCCTTCGTCCAGGGCCGAACTACGAGCAGTACTTC
CDR3: CASSLRPGPNYEQYF
V: TRBV7-9
size: -
J: TRBJ2-7
D: -

DNA: TGTGCCAGCAGCCCGAGGACTAGGGCGCAGTATTTT
CDR3: CASSPRTRAQYF
V: TRBV7-2
size: -
J: TRBJ2-3
D: TRBD2

DNA: TGTGCCAGCAGCGGACTCGGGGGTAGGAGCAATCAGCCCCAGCATTTT
CDR3: CASSGLGGRSNQPQHF
V: TRBV5-6
size: -
J: TRBJ1-5
D: -

DNA: TGTGCCAGTAGTATCGGACAGGGAATTGGAAACACCATATATTTT
CDR3: CASSIGQGIGNTIYF
V: TRBV19
size: -
J: TRBJ1-3
D: TRBD1

DNA: TGTGCCATCAGTGAGTACAGGGAGAACACTGAAGCTTTCTTT
CDR3: CAISEYRENTEAFF
V: TRBV10-3
size: -
J: TRBJ1-1
D: -

DNA: TGTGCCAGCAGGCGCGGGGACTCCTACGAGCAGTACTTC
CDR3: CASRRGDSYEQYF
V: TRBV7-8
size: -
J: TRBJ2-7
D: -

DNA: TGTGCCAGCAGCAAAGGCGAGGGAAGCAACACTGAAGCTTTCTTT
CDR3: CASSKGEGSNTEAFF
V: TRBV21-1
size: -
J: TRBJ1-1
D: -

DNA: TGTGCCAGCAGTTTATGGGGTCTCGGGGAACTGTTTTTT
CDR3: CASSLWGLGELFF
V: TRBV27
size: -
J: TRBJ1-4
D: -

DNA: TGTGCCACCAGTGATTTAGCGGGGAATCAGCCCCAGCATTTT
CDR3: CATSDLAGNQPQHF
V: TRBV24-1
size: -
J: TRBJ1-5
D: -

DNA: TGTGCCAGTAAACCGGGACAGGGGGCGCTTGAGCAGTACTTC
CDR3: CASKPGQGALEQYF
V: TRBV19
size: -
J: TRBJ2-7
D: TRBD1

DNA: TGTGCCATCAGTGGAGGGGGCTTCTATGGCTACACCTTC
CDR3: CAISGGGFYGYTF
V: TRBV10-3
size: -
J: TRBJ1-2
D: TRBD1

DNA: TGCAGCGTTGGGCCCGGGGTCGTCGGACAGCATAACACTGAAGCTTTCTTT
CDR3: CSVGPGVVGQHNTEAFF
V: TRBV29-1
size: -
J: TRBJ1-1
D: -

DNA: TGTGCCAGCAGTGAATACGGTACTGCGGCCCTCCACTTT
CDR3: CASSEYGTAALHF
V: TRBV2
size: -
J: TRBJ1-6
D: -

DNA: TGTGCCAGCAGCCAACCCTTAGAGGGACAGGCCTACGAGCAGTACTTC
CDR3: CASSQPLEGQAYEQYF
V: TRBV4-2
size: -
J: TRBJ2-7
D: TRBD1

DNA: TGTGCCAGTAGTCCCCGCCGGACAGGGCGTAGTGGCTACACCTTC
CDR3: CASSPRRTGRSGYTF
V: TRBV19
size: few
J: TRBJ1-2
D: TRBD1

DNA: TGTGCCAGCAGCTATAACTCAGGGGGAGGCAATCAGCCCCAGCATTTT
CDR3: CASSYNSGGGNQPQHF
V: TRBV7-3
size: -
J: TRBJ1-5
D: TRBD1

DNA: TGTGCCAGTAGTATAAGGGGAACGGCGAGGTACCAAGAGACCCAGTACTTC
CDR3: CASSIRGTARYQETQYF
V: TRBV19
size: -
J: TRBJ2-5
D: -

DNA: TGTGCCAGCAGCGTAGCTAAGGCGGGGGGCACAGATACGCAGTATTTT
CDR3: CASSVAKAGGTDTQYF
V: TRBV9
size: -
J: TRBJ2-3
D: TRBD2

DNA: TGTGCCAGTAGTATAGAGACAGATAGCAATCAGCCCCAGCATTTT
CDR3: CASSIETDSNQPQHF
V: TRBV19
size: -
J: TRBJ1-5
D: -

DNA: TGTGCCAGCAGTTACTCTAGGACAGGGACGACGTCCGAGCAGTACTTC
CDR3: CASSYSRTGTTSEQYF
V: TRBV6-5
size: -
J: TRBJ2-7
D: TRBD1

DNA: TGTGCCAGCAGGCGACAGTACGGTGACACTGAAGCTTTCTTT
CDR3: CASRRQYGDTEAFF
V: TRBV6-4
size: -
J: TRBJ1-1
D: -

DNA: TGTGCCTGGAGCACAGGGGCGGGAGGAAACACCATATATTTT
CDR3: CAWSTGAGGNTIYF
V: TRBV30
size: -
J: TRBJ1-3
D: TRBD1

DNA: TGTGCCAGCAGCTTGGTAGGGGAGGAAGCTGGAAACACCATATATTTT
CDR3: CASSLVGEEAGNTIYF
V: TRBV5-6
size: -
J: TRBJ1-3
D: -

DNA: TGCGCCAGCGGGGAGTGGGGTTCCAGCTCACCCCTCCACTTT
CDR3: CASGEWGSSSPLHF
V: TRBV5-1
size: -
J: TRBJ1-6
D: -

DNA: TGTGCCAGCAGCTCGTCCAGGGGGGTTGAGCAGTACTTC
CDR3: CASSSSRGVEQYF
V: TRBV7-2
size: -
J: TRBJ2-7
D: -

DNA: TGTGCCAGCAGCGTAGAGGGGCAGGGGGTAACTGAAGCTTTCTTT
CDR3: CASSVEGQGVTEAFF
V: TRBV9
size: -
J: TRBJ1-1
D: TRBD1

DNA: TGTGCCAGCAGCGTAGTACAGGGGGGGGCGGATACGCAGTATTTT
CDR3: CASSVVQGGADTQYF
V: TRBV9
size: -
J: TRBJ2-3
D: -

DNA: TGTGCCAGCAGCCCAACCCGGTCGGGGGGTTTAACCGGGGAGCTGTTTTTT
CDR3: CASSPTRSGGLTGELFF
V: TRBV11-2
size: -
J: TRBJ2-2
D: TRBD2

DNA: TGTGCCAGCAGTGGAGAGGGAACCGGGGAGCTGTTTTTT
CDR3: CASSGEGTGELFF
V: TRBV2
size: -
J: TRBJ2-2
D: -

DNA: TGTGCCACCAGTGATTGGGACAGTTTCTATGGCTACACCTTC
CDR3: CATSDWDSFYGYTF
V: TRBV24-1
size: -
J: TRBJ1-2
D: TRBD1

DNA: TGTGCCAGCAGAGGGGGGACAGGGAATTCACCCCTCCACTTT
CDR3: CASRGGTGNSPLHF
V: TRBV28
size: -
J: TRBJ1-6
D: TRBD1

DNA: TGTGCCAGCAGTTTATTATCCCGTATTTCCTACAATGAGCAGTTCTTC
CDR3: CASSLLSRISYNEQFF
V: TRBV27
size: -
J: TRBJ2-1
D: -

DNA: TGTGCCAGCAGCTTGAAGTACAGCTATGGCTACACCTTC
CDR3: CASSLKYSYGYTF
V: TRBV5-6
size: -
J: TRBJ1-2
D: -

DNA: TGTGCCAGCAGCCCCCCTAATAACAGGGCCGACGAGCAGTACTTC
CDR3: CASSPPNNRADEQYF
V: TRBV7-6
size: -
J: TRBJ2-7
D: -

DNA: TGTGCCAGCAGTGGGGACAGAGATCAGCCCCAGCATTTT
CDR3: CASSGDRDQPQHF
V: TRBV27
size: -
J: TRBJ1-5
D: TRBD1

DNA: TGTGCCTGGAGACAGGACAATGAAAAACTGTTTTTT
CDR3: CAWRQDNEKLFF
V: TRBV30
size: -
J: TRBJ1-4
D: -

DNA: TGTGCCAGCGGATCACAGGGTCTTTATGGCTACACCTTC
CDR3: CASGSQGLYGYTF
V: TRBV28
size: -
J: TRBJ1-2
D: -

DNA: TGCGCCAGCAGCTTGGACTCCGGGACAGGGTCGGTCAAAAACATTCAGTACTTC
CDR3: CASSLDSGTGSVKNIQYF
V: TRBV5-1
size: -
J: TRBJ2-4
D: TRBD1

DNA: TGTGCCAGCAGTTTCCTAGCGGGGGCCCGGGTCTACGAGCAGTACTTC
CDR3: CASSFLAGARVYEQYF
V: TRBV27
size: -
J: TRBJ2-7
D: TRBD2

DNA: TGCGCCAGCAGCTCCGGAGGAGGGAACACTGAAGCTTTCTTT
CDR3: CASSSGGGNTEAFF
V: TRBV5-1
size: -
J: TRBJ1-1
D: -

DNA: TGTGCCAGCAGCGCGCTAGCGGGGGGCCGGGAGACCCAGTACTTC
CDR3: CASSALAGGRETQYF
V: TRBV7-2
size: -
J: TRBJ2-5
D: TRBD2

DNA: TGTGCCAGCAGCCAATTCGGGACCAAAAACATTCAGTACTTC
CDR3: CASSQFGTKNIQYF
V: TRBV3-1/TRBV3-2
size: -
J: TRBJ2-4
D: -

DNA: TGTGCCAGCAGTCGGATAGGGGTAGAGACCCAGTACTTC
CDR3: CASSRIGVETQYF
V: TRBV6-5
size: -
J: TRBJ2-5
D: -

DNA: TGTGCCAGCTCACGATCCGGGGAGACCCAGTACTTC
CDR3: CASSRSGETQYF
V: TRBV18
size: -
J: TRBJ2-5
D: -

DNA: TGTGCCACCAGCAGAGATCGTGGGAGTGCCTATGGCTACACCTTC
CDR3: CATSRDRGSAYGYTF
V: TRBV15
size: -
J: TRBJ1-2
D: -

DNA: TGTGCCAGCAGCATAGGGACATACTATTCAGTGGGTAACTATGGCTACACCTTC
CDR3: CASSIGTYYSVGNYGYTF
V: TRBV5-4
size: -
J: TRBJ1-2
D: -